This T cell receptor beta chain was recorded in a study of shared clonotypes between healthy human individuals. Overall study findings and caveats: Rarefaction revealed incomplete sorted-subset sequencing despite large depth.

This CDR3 is 16 amino acids long. Germline V CDR1 and CDR2: SGHKS, YYEKEE (reference sequence). V was pared by 4 bases and J by 3 bases, with 18 bases between. Under the authors' procedure: ImmunoSEQ only sent back junction sequences with no quality scores, so filtering was done differently. Measured with immunoSEQ multiplex PCR; TCRdb has only the in-frame clones, and not every one. V and J calls and clone size are those listed in that table; D and trimming were worked out from the DNA. Of millions of clones listed, more than 85% were seen once; the top ten hold roughly 0.36%. About this clone: Its matching antigen is unknown.

The chain links TRBV5-5 to TRBJ2-3, with a possible D match to TRBD2 (5 bases). The receptor was isolated from a man aged 18 to 30 in good health. Some clones in this sample may be carry-over from other donors' samples. Material: naive CD4+ T cells from PBMCs. Described subset: CD45RA+ positively selected. The CDR3 reads CASSPPGGRGTDTQYF. The CDR3 region has the DNA TGTGCCAGCAGCCCTCCAGGTGGGAGAGGGACAGATACGCAGTATTTT.